This T cell receptor beta chain was recovered during a study of cytomegalovirus exposure and HLA in healthy donors. Sequencing was performed with immunoSEQ multiplex PCR; in TCRdb, only in-frame clones are kept and a portion is missing. The sample lists about 97,000 clones, just under 95% occurring once. Germline values: CDR1 LNHDA, CDR2 SQIVND (reference sequence). The CDR3 extends over 15 amino acids. V was pared by 6 bases and J by 5 bases, with 20 bases between. Sequencing input: PBMCs. The J gene is TRBJ2-7, the V gene TRBV19; TRBD1 is a possible D gene (7 bases). The origin of this receptor is a young woman in good health and CMV-seronegative. This CDR3 is CASRSQGGRKNEQYF. CDR3 nucleotides: TGTGCCAGTAGGAGTCAGGGGGGCCGGAAAAACGAGCAGTACTTC.